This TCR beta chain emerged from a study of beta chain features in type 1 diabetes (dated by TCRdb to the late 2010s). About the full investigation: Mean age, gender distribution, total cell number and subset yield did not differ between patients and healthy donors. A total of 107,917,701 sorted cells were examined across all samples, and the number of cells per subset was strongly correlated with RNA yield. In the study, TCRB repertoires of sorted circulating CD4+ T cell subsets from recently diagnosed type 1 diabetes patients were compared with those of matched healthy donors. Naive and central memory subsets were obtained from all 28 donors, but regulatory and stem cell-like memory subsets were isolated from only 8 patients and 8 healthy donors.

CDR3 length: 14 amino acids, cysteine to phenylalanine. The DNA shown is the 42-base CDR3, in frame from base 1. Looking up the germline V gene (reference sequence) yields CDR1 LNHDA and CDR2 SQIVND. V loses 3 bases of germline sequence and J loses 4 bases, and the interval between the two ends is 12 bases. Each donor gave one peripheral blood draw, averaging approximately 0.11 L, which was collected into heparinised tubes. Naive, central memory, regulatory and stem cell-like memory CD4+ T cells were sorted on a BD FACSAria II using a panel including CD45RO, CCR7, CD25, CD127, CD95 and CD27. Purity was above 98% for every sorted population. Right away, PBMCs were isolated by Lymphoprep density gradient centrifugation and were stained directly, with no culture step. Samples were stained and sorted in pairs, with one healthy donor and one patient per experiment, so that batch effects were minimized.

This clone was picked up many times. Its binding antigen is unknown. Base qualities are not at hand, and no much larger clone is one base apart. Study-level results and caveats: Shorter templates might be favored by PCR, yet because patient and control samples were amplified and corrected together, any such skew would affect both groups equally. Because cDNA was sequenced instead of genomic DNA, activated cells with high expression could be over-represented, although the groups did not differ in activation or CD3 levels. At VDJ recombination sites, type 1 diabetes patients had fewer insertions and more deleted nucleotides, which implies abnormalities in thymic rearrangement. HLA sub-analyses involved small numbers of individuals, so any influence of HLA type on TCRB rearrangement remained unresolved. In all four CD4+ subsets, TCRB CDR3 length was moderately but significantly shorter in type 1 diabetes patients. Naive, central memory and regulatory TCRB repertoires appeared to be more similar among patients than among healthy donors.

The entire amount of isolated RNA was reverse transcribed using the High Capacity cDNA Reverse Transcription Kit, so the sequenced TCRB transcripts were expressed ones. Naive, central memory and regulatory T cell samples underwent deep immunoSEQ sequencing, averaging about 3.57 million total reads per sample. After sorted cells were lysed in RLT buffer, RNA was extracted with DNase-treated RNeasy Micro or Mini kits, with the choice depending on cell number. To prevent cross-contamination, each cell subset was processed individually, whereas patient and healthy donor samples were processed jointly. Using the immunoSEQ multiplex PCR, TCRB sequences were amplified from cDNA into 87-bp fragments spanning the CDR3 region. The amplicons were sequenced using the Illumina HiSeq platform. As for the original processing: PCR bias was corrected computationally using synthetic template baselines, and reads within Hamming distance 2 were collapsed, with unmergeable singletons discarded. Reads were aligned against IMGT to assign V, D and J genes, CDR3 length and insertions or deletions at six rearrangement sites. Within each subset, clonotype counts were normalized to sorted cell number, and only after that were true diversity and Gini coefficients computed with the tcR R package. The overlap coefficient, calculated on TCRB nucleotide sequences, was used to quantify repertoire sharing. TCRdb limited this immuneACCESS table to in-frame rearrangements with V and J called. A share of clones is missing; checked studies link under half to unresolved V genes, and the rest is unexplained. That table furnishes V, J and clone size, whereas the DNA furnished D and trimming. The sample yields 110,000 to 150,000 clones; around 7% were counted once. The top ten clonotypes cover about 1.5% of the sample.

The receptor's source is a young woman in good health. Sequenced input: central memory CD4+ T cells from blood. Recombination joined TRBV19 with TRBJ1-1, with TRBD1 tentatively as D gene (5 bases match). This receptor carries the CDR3 CASSIRLGATEAFF. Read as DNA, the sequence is TGTGCCAGTAGTATTCGTCTTGGGGCCACTGAAGCTTTCTTT.